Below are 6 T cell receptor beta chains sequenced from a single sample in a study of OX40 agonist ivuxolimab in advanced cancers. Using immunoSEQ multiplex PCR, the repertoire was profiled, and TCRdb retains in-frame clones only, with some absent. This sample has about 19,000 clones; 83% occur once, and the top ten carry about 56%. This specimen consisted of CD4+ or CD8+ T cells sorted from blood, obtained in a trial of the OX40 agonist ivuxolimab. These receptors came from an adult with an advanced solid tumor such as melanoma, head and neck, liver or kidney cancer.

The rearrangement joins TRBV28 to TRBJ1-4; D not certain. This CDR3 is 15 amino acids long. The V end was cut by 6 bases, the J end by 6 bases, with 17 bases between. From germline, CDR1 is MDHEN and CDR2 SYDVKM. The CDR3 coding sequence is TGTGCCAGCAGGGCGGTGGCCGCTTCCCATGAAAAACTGTTTTTT. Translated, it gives CASRAVAASHEKLFF.

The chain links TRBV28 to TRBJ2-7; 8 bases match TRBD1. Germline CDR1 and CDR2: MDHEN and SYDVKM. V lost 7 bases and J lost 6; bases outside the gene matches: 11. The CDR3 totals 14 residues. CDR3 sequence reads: CASIRTGKSREQYF. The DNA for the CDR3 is TGTGCCAGCATTAGGACAGGGAAATCCCGCGAGCAGTACTTC.

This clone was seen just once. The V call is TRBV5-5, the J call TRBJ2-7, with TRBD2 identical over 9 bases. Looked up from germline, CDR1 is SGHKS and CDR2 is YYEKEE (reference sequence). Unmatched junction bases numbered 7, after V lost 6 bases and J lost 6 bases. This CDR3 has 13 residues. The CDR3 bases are TGTGCCAGCACCGACGGGACTAGCCCCGAGCAGTACTTC. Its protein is CASTDGTSPEQYF. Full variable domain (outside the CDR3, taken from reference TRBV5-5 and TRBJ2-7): DAGVTQSPTHLIKTRGQQVTLRCSPISGHKSVSWYQQVLGQGPQFIFQYYEKEERGRGNFPDRFSARQFPNYSSELNVNALLLGDSALYLCASTDGTSPEQYFGPGTRLTVT.

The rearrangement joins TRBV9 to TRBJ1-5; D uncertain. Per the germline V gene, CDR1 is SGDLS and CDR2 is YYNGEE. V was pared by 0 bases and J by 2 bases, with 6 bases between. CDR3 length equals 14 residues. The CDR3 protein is CASSVVVGNQPQHF. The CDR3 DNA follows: TGTGCCAGCAGCGTAGTAGTTGGCAATCAGCCCCAGCATTTT.

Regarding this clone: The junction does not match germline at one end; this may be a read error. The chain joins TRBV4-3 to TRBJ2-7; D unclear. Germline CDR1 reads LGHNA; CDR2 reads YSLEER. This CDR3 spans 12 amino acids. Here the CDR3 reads CASSKDGGEQYF. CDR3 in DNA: TGCGCCAGCAGCAAAGACGGCGGCGAGCAGTACTTC.

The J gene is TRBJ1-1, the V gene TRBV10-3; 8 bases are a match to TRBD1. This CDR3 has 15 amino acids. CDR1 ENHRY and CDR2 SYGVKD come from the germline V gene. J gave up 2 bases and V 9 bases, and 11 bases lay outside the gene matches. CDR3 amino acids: CAMARGQGANTEAFF. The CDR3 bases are TGTGCCATGGCCCGGGGGCAGGGGGCTAACACTGAAGCTTTCTTT.